A single sample gave rise to the 7 T cell receptor beta chains below, sequenced in a study of T cells in Graves' hyperthyroidism and ophthalmopathy (dated by TCRdb to between 2019 and 2020). The library was built by means of multiplex PCR. The sequencing machine was an Illumina HiSeq 2000. The TCR beta CDR3 regions were amplified from RNA transcripts. The first round of RT-PCR for the TCR CDR3 was performed with the HTBI primer set and the Qiagen OneStep RT-PCR kit. TCRdb reprocessing: public reads trimmed at Q25 with fastp, clones called with MiXCR, in-frame beta chains kept. When rows share a CDR3 protein, they turn into one entry using the most common DNA and genes. The sample table records 130,000 or so distinct CDR3 sequences; 22% of these occur just once. 60% to 80% of the sample goes to the ten largest clones. Sequencing used blood. The receptors were gathered from a woman between 50 and 59 years old with Graves' hyperthyroidism that later progressed to Graves' ophthalmopathy.

This clonotype was picked up many times. The V call is TRBV3-1, the J call TRBJ2-5, with TRBD2 identical over 10 bases. The germline CDR1 and CDR2 sequences are LGHDT and YNNKEL (reference sequence). This CDR3 is 14 amino acids long. Losses at the gene ends were 1 base for V and 9 bases for J; bases not matched to a gene: 5. This CDR3 is CASSQATSGSAQYF. DNA of the CDR3: TGTGCCAGCAGCCAAGCGACTAGCGGGTCGGCCCAGTACTTC.

This clonotype was detected only a few times. CDR3 bases: TGTGCCACCAGTGATGCGACTAGCGGGGTCACCGGGGAGCTGTTTTTT. It yields the protein CATSDATSGVTGELFF. The chain is built from TRBV24-1 and TRBJ2-2, with TRBD2 matching 11 bases. CDR3 length: 16 residues. Germline CDR1 is KGHDR and CDR2 is SFDVKD. The V and J ends lost 3 bases and 4 bases, in that order; junction bases with no gene match: 3.

The chain couples TRBV6-2 or TRBV6-3 to TRBJ2-5; D is perhaps TRBD1 (6 bases). Between the trimmed V and J ends, which lost 6 bases and 3 bases, there was a span of 11 bases. The CDR3 has 13 amino acids. The germline CDR1 and CDR2 sequences are MNHEY and SVGEGT. This CDR3 reads CASRPSGEETQYF. DNA of the CDR3: TGTGCCAGCAGGCCGTCAGGGGAAGAGACCCAGTACTTC.

This clonotype was detected ten times or more. V usage is TRBV6-1 and J usage is TRBJ2-7; 8 bases align to TRBD2. The CDR3 covers 15 residues. Germline V CDR1 and CDR2: MNHNS, SASEGT. After removal of 5 bases from V and 4 bases from J, the junction contained 10 bases not matched to a gene. In DNA, the CDR3 is TGTGCCAGCAGTTCAACCGTAGCTAGCGGGTACGAGCAGTACTTC. Its protein is CASSSTVASGYEQYF.

The chain is built from TRBV5-4 and TRBJ2-1; D is perhaps TRBD1 or TRBD2 (5 bases each). The CDR3 runs 15 residues. The ends were cut back, 5 bases at V and 0 bases at J, with 12 bases in the middle. Germline loops: CDR1 SGHNT, CDR2 YYREEE (reference sequence). The CDR3: CASRKSGSSYNEQFF. Written as DNA, the CDR3 is TGTGCCAGCAGGAAATCAGGGAGCTCCTACAATGAGCAGTTCTTC. Supplemented by reference TRBV5-4 and TRBJ2-1, the full variable domain reads ETGVTQSPTHLIKTRGQQVTLRCSSQSGHNTVSWYQQALGQGPQFIFQYYREEENGRGNFPPRFSGLQFPNYSSELNVNALELDDSALYLCASRKSGSSYNEQFFGPGTRLTVL.

The sample holds many counts of this clonotype. The chain combines TRBV20-1 with TRBJ1-1; possibly TRBD1 for D (6 bases). Per germline, CDR1 DFQATT and CDR2 SNEGSKA (reference sequence). This CDR3 spans 17 amino acids. V lost 0 bases to trimming and J lost 4 bases, with 21 bases between them. The CDR3 coding sequence is TGCAGTGCTAGAGATTCAACAGGTGGAGGGGGTGGCACTGAAGCTTTCTTT. Encoded protein: CSARDSTGGGGGTEAFF.

The sample holds a few counts of this clonotype. V gene TRBV15 combines with J gene TRBJ1-5, with TRBD1 as a possible D gene (5 bases). The germline V gene encodes CDR1 LNHNV and CDR2 YYDKDF (reference sequence). The length of the CDR3 is 15 residues. Trimming stripped 1 base from V and 6 bases from J, with 13 bases between. DNA of the CDR3: TGTGCCACCAGCAGAGGGGAGGGGAATACTCAGCCCCAGCATTTT. The encoded protein is CATSRGEGNTQPQHF.